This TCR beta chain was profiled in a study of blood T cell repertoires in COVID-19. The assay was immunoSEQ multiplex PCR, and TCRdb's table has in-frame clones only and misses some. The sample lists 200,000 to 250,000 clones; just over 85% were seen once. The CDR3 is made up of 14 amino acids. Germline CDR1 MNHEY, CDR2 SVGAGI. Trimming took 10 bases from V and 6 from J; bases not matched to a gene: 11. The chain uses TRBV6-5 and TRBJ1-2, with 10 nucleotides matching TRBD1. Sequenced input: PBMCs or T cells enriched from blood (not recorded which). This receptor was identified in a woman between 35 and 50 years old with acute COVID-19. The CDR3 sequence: CATPPDRGLNGYTF. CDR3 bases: TGTGCCACCCCGCCTGACAGGGGGCTTAATGGCTACACCTTC.